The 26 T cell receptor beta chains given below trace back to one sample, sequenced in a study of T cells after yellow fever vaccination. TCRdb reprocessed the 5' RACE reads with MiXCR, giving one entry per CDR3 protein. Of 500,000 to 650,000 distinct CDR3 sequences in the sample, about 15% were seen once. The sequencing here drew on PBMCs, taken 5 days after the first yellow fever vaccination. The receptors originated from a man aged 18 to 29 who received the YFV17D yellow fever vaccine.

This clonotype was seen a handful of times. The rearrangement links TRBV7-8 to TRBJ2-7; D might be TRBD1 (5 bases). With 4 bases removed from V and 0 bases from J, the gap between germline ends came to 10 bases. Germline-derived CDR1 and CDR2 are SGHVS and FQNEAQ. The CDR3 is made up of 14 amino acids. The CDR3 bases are TGTGCCAGCAGCTCGATGACAGACTCCTACGAGCAGTACGTC. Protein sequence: CASSSMTDSYEQYV.

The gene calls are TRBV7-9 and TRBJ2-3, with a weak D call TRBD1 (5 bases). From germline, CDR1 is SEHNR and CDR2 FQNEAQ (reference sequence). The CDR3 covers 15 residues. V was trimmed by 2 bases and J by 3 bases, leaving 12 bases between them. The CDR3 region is CASSLQGWVTDTQYF. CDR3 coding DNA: TGTGCCAGCAGCTTACAGGGATGGGTTACAGATACGCAGTATTTT.

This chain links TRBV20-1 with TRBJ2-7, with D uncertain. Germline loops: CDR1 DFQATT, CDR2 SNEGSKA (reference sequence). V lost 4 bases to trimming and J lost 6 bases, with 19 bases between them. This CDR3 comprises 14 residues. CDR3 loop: CSAKTHLRGAEQYF. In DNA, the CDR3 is TGCAGTGCTAAGACTCACCTTCGCGGCGCCGAGCAGTACTTC.

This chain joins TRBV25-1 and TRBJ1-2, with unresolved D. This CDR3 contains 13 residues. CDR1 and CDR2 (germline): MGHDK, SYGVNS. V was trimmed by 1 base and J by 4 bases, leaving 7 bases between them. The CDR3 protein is CASSESATYGYTF. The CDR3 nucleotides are TGTGCCAGCAGTGAATCAGCGACCTATGGCTACACCTTC.

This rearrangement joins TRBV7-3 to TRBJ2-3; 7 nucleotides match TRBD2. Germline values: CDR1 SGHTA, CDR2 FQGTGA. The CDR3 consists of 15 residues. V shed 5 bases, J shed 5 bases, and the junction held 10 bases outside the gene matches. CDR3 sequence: CASSPYGGLGDTQYF. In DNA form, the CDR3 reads TGTGCCAGCAGCCCATACGGGGGGTTGGGAGATACGCAGTATTTT.

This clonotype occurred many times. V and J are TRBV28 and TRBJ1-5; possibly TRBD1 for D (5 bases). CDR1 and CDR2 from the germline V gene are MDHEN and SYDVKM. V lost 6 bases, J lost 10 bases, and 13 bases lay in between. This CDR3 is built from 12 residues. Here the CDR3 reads CASSPRRGPQHF. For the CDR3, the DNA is TGTGCCAGCAGCCCTAGGAGGGGACCCCAGCATTTT.

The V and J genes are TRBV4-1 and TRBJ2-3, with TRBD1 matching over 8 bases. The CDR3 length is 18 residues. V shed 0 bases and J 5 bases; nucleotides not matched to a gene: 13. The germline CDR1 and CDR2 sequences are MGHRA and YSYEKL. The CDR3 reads CASSQDVGARGLRDTQYF. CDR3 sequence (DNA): TGCGCCAGCAGCCAAGATGTAGGGGCCAGGGGGCTCAGAGATACGCAGTATTTT.

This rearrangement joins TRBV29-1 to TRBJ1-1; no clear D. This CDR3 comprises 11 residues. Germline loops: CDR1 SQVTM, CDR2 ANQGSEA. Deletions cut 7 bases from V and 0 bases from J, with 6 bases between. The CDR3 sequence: CSGGLNTEAFF. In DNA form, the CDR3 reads TGCAGCGGTGGCCTGAACACTGAAGCTTTCTTT.

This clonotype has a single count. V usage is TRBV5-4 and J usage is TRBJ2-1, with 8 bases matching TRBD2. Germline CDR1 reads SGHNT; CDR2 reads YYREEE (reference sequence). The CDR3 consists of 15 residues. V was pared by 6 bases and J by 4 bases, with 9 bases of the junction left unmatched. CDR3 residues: CASTRTSGEYNEQFF. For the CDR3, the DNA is TGTGCCAGCACCAGAACTAGCGGAGAGTACAATGAGCAGTTCTTC.

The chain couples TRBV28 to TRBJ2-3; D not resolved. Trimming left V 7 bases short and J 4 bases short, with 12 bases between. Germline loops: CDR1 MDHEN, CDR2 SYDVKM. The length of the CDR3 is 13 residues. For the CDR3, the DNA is TGTGCCAGCATCCAGGCCGGGTCAGATACGCAGTATTTT. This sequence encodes CASIQAGSDTQYF. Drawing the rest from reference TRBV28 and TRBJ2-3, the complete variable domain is DVKVTQSSRYLVKRTGEKVFLECVQDMDHENMFWYRQDPGLGLRLIYFSYDVKMKEKGDIPEGYSVSREKKERFSLILESASTNQTSMYLCASIQAGSDTQYFGPGTRLTVL.

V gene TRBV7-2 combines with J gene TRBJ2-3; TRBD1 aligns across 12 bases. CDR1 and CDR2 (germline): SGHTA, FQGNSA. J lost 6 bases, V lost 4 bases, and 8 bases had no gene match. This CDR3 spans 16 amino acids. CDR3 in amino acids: CASSSGQGAVGDTQYF. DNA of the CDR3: TGTGCCAGCAGCTCGGGACAGGGGGCGGTAGGGGATACGCAGTATTTT.

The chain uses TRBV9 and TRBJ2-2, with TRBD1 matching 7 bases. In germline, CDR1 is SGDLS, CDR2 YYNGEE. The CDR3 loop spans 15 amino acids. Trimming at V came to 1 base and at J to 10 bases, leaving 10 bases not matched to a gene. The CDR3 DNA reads TGTGCCAGCAGCGTATCATCAGACAGGGTGGAGGAGCTGTTTTTT. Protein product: CASSVSSDRVEELFF.

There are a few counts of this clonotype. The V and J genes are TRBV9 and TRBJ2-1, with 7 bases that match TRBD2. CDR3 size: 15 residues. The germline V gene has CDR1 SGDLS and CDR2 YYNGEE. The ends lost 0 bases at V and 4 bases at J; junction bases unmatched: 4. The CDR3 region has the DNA TGTGCCAGCAGCGTAGAAGGCGGGGGATACAATGAGCAGTTCTTC. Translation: CASSVEGGGYNEQFF.

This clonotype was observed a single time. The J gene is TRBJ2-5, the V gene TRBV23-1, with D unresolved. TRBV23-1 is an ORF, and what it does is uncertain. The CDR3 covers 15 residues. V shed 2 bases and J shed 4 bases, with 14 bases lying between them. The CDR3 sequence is CASSQKMGPAETQYF. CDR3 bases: TGCGCCAGCAGTCAAAAGATGGGCCCAGCAGAGACCCAGTACTTC.

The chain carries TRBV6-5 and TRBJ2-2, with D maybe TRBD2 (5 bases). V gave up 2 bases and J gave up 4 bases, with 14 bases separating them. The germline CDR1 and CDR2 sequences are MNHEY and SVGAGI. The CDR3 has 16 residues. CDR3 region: CASSYQRSRSTGELFF. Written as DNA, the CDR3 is TGTGCCAGCAGTTACCAGCGGTCCCGAAGCACCGGGGAGCTGTTTTTT.

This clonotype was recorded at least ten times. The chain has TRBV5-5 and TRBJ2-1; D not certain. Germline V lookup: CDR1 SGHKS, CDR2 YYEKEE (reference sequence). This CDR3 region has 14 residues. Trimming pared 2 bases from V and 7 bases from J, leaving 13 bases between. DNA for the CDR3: TGTGCCAGCAGCTTCTCCCCGTCTGAGAATGAGCAGTTCTTC. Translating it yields CASSFSPSENEQFF.

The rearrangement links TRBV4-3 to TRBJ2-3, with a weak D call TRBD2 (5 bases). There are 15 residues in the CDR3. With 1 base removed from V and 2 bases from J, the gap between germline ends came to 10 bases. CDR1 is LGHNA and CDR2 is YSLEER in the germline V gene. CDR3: CASSQVSSLTDTQYF. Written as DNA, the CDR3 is TGCGCCAGCAGCCAAGTATCTAGCCTCACAGATACGCAGTATTTT.

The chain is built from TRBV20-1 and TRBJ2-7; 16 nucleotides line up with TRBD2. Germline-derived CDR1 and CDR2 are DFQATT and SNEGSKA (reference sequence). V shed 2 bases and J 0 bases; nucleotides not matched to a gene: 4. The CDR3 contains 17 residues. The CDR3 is CSARPGLAGGYSYEQYV. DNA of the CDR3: TGCAGTGCTAGACCGGGACTAGCGGGGGGGTACTCCTACGAGCAGTACGTC.

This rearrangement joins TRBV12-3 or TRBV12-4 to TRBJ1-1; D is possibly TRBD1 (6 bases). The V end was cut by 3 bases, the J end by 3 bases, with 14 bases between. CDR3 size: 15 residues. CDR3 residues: CASSFHRASDTEAFF. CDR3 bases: TGTGCCAGCAGTTTCCACAGGGCTTCGGACACTGAAGCTTTCTTT.

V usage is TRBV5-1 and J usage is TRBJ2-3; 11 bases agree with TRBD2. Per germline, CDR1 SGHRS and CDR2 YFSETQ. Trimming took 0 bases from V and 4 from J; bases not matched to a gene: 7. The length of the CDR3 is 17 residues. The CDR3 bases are TGCGCCAGCAGCTTGGCCCCTAGCGGGGGGACAGCAGATACGCAGTATTTT. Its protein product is CASSLAPSGGTADTQYF.

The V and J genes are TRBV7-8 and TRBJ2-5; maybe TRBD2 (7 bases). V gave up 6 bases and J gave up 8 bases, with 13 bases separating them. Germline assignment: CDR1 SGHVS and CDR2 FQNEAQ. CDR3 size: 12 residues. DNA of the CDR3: TGTGCCAGCAGGGGAGGGGGGGTCACCCAGTACTTC. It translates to CASRGGGVTQYF.

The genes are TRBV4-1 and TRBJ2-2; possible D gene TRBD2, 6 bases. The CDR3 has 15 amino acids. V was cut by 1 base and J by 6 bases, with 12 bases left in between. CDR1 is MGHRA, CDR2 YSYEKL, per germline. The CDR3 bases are TGCGCCAGCAGCCAAGCCGGGGGTTCCCCCGGGGAGCTGTTTTTT. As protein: CASSQAGGSPGELFF.

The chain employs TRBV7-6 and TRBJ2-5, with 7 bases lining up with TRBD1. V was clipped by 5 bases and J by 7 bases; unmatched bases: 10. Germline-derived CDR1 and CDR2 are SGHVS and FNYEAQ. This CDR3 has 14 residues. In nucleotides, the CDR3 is TGTGCCAGCAGCGCCGCCACAGGGGACGGGACCCAGTACTTC. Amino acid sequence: CASSAATGDGTQYF.

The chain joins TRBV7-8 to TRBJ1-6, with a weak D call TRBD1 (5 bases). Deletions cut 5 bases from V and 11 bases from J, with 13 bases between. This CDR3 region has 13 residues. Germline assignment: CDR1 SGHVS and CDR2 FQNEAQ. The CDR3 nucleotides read TGTGCCAGCAGCAAACTAGGGGTGGCACCCCTCCACTTT. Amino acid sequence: CASSKLGVAPLHF.

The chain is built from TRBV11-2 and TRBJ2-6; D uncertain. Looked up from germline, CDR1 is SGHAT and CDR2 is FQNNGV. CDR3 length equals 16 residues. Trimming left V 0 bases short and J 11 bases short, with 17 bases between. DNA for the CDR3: TGTGCCAGCAGCTTAGATGATCCTAAGTTGGGGTACGTCCTGACTTTC. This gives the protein CASSLDDPKLGYVLTF.

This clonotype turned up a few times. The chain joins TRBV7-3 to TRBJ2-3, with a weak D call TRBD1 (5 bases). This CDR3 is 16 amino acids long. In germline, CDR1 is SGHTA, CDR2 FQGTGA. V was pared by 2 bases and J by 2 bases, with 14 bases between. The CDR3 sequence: CASSLGLGVFTDTQYF. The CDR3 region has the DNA TGTGCCAGCAGCTTAGGGTTAGGGGTGTTCACAGATACGCAGTATTTT.